A single sample gave rise to the 5 T cell receptor beta chains below, sequenced in a study of shared clonotypes between healthy human individuals. The assay was immunoSEQ multiplex PCR, and TCRdb's table has in-frame clones only and misses some. Of about 490,000 clones listed, 70% to 85% were seen once; the top ten hold about 12%. The sample was PBMCs. The receptor source for this set is a woman aged 40 to 50 in good health. Some clones in this sample may be carry-over from other donors' samples.

This chain connects TRBV7-2 to TRBJ2-7; 13 nucleotides agree with TRBD2. The CDR3 spans 16 residues. The V and J ends lost 1 base and 2 bases, in that order; junction bases with no gene match: 2. Germline values: CDR1 SGHTA, CDR2 FQGNSA. CDR3 bases: TGTGCCAGCAGCTTAGTACTAGCGGGAGGGGCCTACGAGCAGTACTTC. This gives the protein CASSLVLAGGAYEQYF.

The genes are TRBV11-3 and TRBJ2-3; 10 bases agree with TRBD2. V lost 5 bases to trimming and J lost 2 bases; unmatched junction nucleotides: 13. The CDR3 is 18 residues long. Germline V gives CDR1 SGHNT, CDR2 YENEEA. The CDR3 reads CASSRGLALGSSTDTQYF. Here the CDR3 DNA reads TGTGCCAGCAGCCGGGGACTAGCGCTTGGATCGTCCACAGATACGCAGTATTTT.

The rearrangement joins TRBV2 to TRBJ2-2; 8 bases line up with TRBD2. The trim removed 4 bases at V and 4 bases at J, leaving 8 bases unmatched. This CDR3 comprises 16 residues. Germline assignment: CDR1 SNHLY and CDR2 FYNNEI. For the CDR3, the DNA is TGTGCCAGCAGTGTATCCGCGGGGGGCGGCACCGGGGAGCTGTTTTTT. This gives the protein CASSVSAGGGTGELFF.

V gene TRBV5-1 combines with J gene TRBJ2-3; D is perhaps TRBD1 (5 bases). V gave up 0 bases and J gave up 0 bases, with 11 bases separating them. Germline V lookup: CDR1 SGHRS, CDR2 YFSETQ. The CDR3 is made up of 16 amino acids. The CDR3 DNA follows: TGCGCCAGCAGCTTGGTTACGACAGTTAGCACAGATACGCAGTATTTT. Residues: CASSLVTTVSTDTQYF.

Note on this clone: A far larger clone lies a single base away; this is likely a read error. The rearrangement joins TRBV7-9 to TRBJ2-1; 9 bases align to TRBD2. J gave up 8 bases and V 6 bases, and 11 bases lay outside the gene matches. The germline V gene encodes CDR1 SEHNR and CDR2 FQNEAQ (reference sequence). The CDR3 is made up of 15 amino acids. The CDR3 bases are TGTGCCAGCAGTACGCGGATTAGCGGGAGCGATGAGCAGTTCTTC. It translates to CASSTRISGSDEQFF.